This T cell receptor beta chain was profiled in a study of radiation and T cells in renal cell carcinoma. Sample time point: blood 2 weeks post-SBRT. Noted treatment: 15 Gy SBRT to primary tumor, nephrectomy 4 weeks later. Data came from immunoSEQ multiplex PCR; TCRdb stores just in-frame clones and leaves some out. The repertoire holds some 130,000 clones, with 80% to 90% as singletons. The specimen was blood, collected from a patient whose treatment included radiotherapy and nephrectomy. This clonotype originated in a woman between 55 and 75 years old with renal cell carcinoma.

The CDR3 protein is CASRAQGAAYEQYF. The CDR3 nucleotides read TGTGCCAGCAGGGCACAGGGGGCCGCCTACGAGCAGTACTTC. The chain carries TRBV2 and TRBJ2-7; TRBD1 agrees at 9 bases. The CDR3 totals 14 residues. J was trimmed by 2 bases and V by 6 bases; bases with no gene match: 5. Germline CDR1 and CDR2: SNHLY and FYNNEI.